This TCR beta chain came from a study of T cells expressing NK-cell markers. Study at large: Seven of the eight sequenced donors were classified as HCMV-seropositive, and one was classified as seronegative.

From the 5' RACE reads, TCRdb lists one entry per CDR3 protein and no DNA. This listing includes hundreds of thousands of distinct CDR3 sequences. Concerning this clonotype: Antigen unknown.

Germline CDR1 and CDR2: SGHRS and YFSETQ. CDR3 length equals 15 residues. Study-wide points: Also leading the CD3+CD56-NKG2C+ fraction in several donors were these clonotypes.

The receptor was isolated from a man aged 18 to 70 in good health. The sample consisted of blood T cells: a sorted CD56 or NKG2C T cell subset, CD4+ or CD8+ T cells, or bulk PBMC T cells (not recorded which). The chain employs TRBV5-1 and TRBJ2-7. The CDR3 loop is CASRWDVGVSYEQYF. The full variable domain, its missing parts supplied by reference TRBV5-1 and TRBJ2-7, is KAGVTQTPRYLIKTRGQQVTLSCSPISGHRSVSWYQQTPGQGLQFLFEYFSETQRNKGNFPGRFSGRQFSNSRSEMNVSTLELGDSALYLCASRWDVGVSYEQYFGPGTRLTVT.